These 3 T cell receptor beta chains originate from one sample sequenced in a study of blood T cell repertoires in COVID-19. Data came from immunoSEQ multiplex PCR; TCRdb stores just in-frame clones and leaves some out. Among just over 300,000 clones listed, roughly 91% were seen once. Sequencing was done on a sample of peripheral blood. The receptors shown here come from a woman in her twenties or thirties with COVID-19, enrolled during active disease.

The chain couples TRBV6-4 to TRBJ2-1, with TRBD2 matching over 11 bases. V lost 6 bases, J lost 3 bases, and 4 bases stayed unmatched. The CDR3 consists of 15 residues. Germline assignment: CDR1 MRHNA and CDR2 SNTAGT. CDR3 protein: CASRVSGGDYNEQFF. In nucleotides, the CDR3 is TGTGCCAGCAGAGTTAGCGGGGGGGACTACAATGAGCAGTTCTTC.

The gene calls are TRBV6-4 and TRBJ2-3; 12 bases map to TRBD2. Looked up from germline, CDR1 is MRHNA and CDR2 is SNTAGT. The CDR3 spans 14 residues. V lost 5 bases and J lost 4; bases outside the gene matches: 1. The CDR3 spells CASSPSGGADTQYF. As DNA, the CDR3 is TGTGCCAGCAGTCCTAGCGGGGGGGCAGATACGCAGTATTTT.

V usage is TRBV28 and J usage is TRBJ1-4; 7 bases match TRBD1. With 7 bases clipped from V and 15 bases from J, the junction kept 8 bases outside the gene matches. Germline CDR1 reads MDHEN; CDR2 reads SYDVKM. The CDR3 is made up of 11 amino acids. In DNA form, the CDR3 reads TGTGCCAGCACTGAGGGGGCCGGGGTGTTTTTT. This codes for CASTEGAGVFF. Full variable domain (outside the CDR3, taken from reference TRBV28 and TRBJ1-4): DVKVTQSSRYLVKRTGEKVFLECVQDMDHENMFWYRQDPGLGLRLIYFSYDVKMKEKGDIPEGYSVSREKKERFSLILESASTNQTSMYLCASTEGAGVFFGSGTQLSVL.